This T cell receptor beta chain originates from a study of T cell repertoires in cytomegalovirus infection (dated by TCRdb to the late 2010s). The study in broad terms: Donor HLA type was relevant to the analysis, as public TCR beta signatures indicated carriage of CMV infection together with the matching HLA type. What the study reported, not specific to this receptor: In the ex vivo response, HLA-C-restricted CMV-specific TCR beta clonotypes were dominant, and in two of eight donors the single most frequent clonotype came from this HLA-C-restricted group. In both this cohort and an independent roughly 330-donor cohort, the cumulative frequency of public TCR beta family members distinguished carriers of CMV infection plus the relevant HLA type.

The CDR1 and CDR2 encoded by the germline V gene are SQVTM and ANQGSEA. V drops 2 bases and J drops 1 base, leaving 9 bases in between. Including the terminal cysteine and phenylalanine, the CDR3 comprises 14 residues. Only CDR3 DNA remains: 42 bases, in frame from the first base. Reads for this sample came from an Illumina HiSeq 1500. TCRdb trimmed the raw reads at Q25, called clones with MiXCR and kept productive beta chains. Each CDR3 protein appears once, grouped with its most common genes and DNA. The sample includes under 250,000 distinct CDR3 sequences, with approximately 7% observed a single time. The top ten clonotypes cover roughly 6% of the sample. This clonotype was found a few times. The antigen this receptor binds is unknown. No quality values exist for individual bases; no much larger clone is one base distant.

Sequencing used PBMCs. The TCR was taken from a human donor in good health (CMV status not recorded). Some clones in this sample may be carry-over from other donors' samples. Recombination joined TRBV29-1 with TRBJ1-3, with no confidently assigned D gene. CDR3 loop: CSVERQGSGNTIYF. The nucleotide sequence is TGCAGCGTTGAACGCCAAGGGTCTGGAAACACCATATATTTT.